This TCR beta chain was identified during a study of blood T cell repertoires in COVID-19. Background on the study: The samples span acute and convalescent COVID-19 from the United States, Italy and Spain. In each case, the material was cDNA or gDNA derived from T cells, B-cell-depleted T cells, or PBMCs.

The CDR3 loop spans 13 amino acids. The germline V gene has CDR1 MNHEY and CDR2 SVGEGT. Trimming took 2 bases from V and 5 from J, leaving 6 bases between them. Authors' processing steps: Quantification of nucleated cells was approximated via reference gene primer amplification. Method: immunoSEQ multiplex PCR; TCRdb's copy keeps in-frame clones and lacks some. The DNA was the basis for D and trimming; V, J and clone size are from that table. The sample holds more than 70,000 clones; roughly three quarters are singletons and the top ten take about a quarter. Sequenced material: peripheral blood. This receptor was identified in a human donor in a cohort sampled during active COVID-19. The genes are TRBV6-2 or TRBV6-3 and TRBJ1-4; D is undetermined. The CDR3 protein is CASSYGPNEKLFF. The CDR3 DNA sequence: TGTGCCAGCAGTTACGGCCCCAATGAAAAACTGTTTTTT.